This T cell receptor (beta chain) was sequenced in a study of T cell responses to AZD1222 COVID-19 vaccine. V dropped 5 bases and J dropped 9; count of bases not matched to a gene: 13. The CDR3 consists of 16 residues. Germline-derived CDR1 and CDR2 are LNHDA and SQIVND (reference sequence). The assay was immunoSEQ multiplex PCR, and TCRdb's table has in-frame clones only and misses some. The sample shows about 92,000 clones, 85% to 90% of them seen only once. A note on this clone: Its antigen is currently unknown.

Study outcomes and limitations: There were mostly white British donors and more females than males, and clonal diversity was possibly underestimated. Only a handful of individuals given AZD1222 were seropositive at baseline.

The V gene is TRBV19, the J gene TRBJ1-6, with 7 positions matching TRBD1. The specimen comprised peripheral blood, sampled on day 0 of AZD1222 vaccination. This clonotype originated in an adult in good health. Here the CDR3 reads CASSADLDRVGSPLHF. The CDR3, as DNA: TGTGCCAGTAGTGCCGATCTAGACAGGGTGGGTTCACCCCTCCACTTT.